This is a list of T cell receptor beta chains from one sample in a study of Ad26.COV2.S vaccination and SARS-CoV-2 variants. The method was immunoSEQ multiplex PCR; TCRdb's version includes in-frame clones alone and lacks a portion of them. Of 450,000 to 550,000 clones in the sample, 70% to 90% are singletons; the top ten hold 1.5% to 2%. The sample here was peripheral blood, taken in a trial of Ad26.COV2.S vaccine versus placebo. The receptors were sampled from a person aged 18-60 years who received the Ad26.COV2.S COVID-19 vaccine or a placebo. The CDR3 runs from the conserved cysteine through the conserved F or W. D genes are given only for firm matches. Size values are once, few and many counts, or a class for expanded clones, and some rows have none.

V: TRBV7-8
size: NA
D: NA
J: TRBJ2-3
CDR3: CASSAYTTDTQYF
DNA: TGTGCCAGCAGCGCGTACACGACAGATACGCAGTATTTT

V: TRBV27
size: NA
D: NA
J: TRBJ2-1
CDR3: CASSQDRNEQFF
DNA: TGTGCCAGCAGCCAGGACCGTAATGAGCAGTTCTTC

V: TRBV12-3/TRBV12-4
size: NA
D: NA
J: TRBJ1-1
CDR3: CATRSTEAFF
DNA: TGTGCAACCAGGAGCACTGAAGCTTTCTTT

V: TRBV6-2/TRBV6-3
size: NA
D: NA
J: TRBJ1-2
CDR3: CASSSKQFAYGYTF
DNA: TGTGCCAGCAGTTCCAAACAGTTTGCCTATGGCTACACCTTC

V: TRBV27
size: NA
D: NA
J: TRBJ1-1
CDR3: CASSLGMNTEAFF
DNA: TGTGCCAGCAGTCTGGGGATGAACACTGAAGCTTTCTTT

V: TRBV6-5
size: NA
D: NA
J: TRBJ1-2
CDR3: CASTKGVLGGYTF
DNA: TGTGCCAGCACCAAGGGGGTGTTAGGTGGCTACACCTTC

V: TRBV6-5
size: NA
D: TRBD1
J: TRBJ1-6
CDR3: CASSSHPGQDNSPLHF
DNA: TGTGCCAGCAGTTCTCATCCAGGACAGGATAATTCACCCCTCCACTTT

V: TRBV27
size: NA
D: NA
J: TRBJ1-2
CDR3: CASSLNRIPYGYTF
DNA: TGTGCCAGCAGTTTAAATCGAATACCCTATGGCTACACCTTC

V: TRBV6-2/TRBV6-3
size: NA
D: NA
J: TRBJ2-1
CDR3: CASSYPSSYNEQFF
DNA: TGTGCCAGCAGTTACCCCAGCTCCTACAATGAGCAGTTCTTC

V: TRBV15
size: few
D: NA
J: TRBJ2-7
CDR3: CATSRAIGDPTRVPQYF
DNA: TGTGCCACCAGCAGAGCGATCGGGGACCCCACCCGGGTTCCGCAGTACTTC

V: TRBV9
size: NA
D: NA
J: TRBJ2-1
CDR3: CAPPGDEQFF
DNA: TGTGCCCCCCCAGGGGATGAGCAGTTCTTC

V: TRBV5-5
size: NA
D: TRBD1
J: TRBJ1-2
CDR3: CASSPRTGGKVGYTF
DNA: TGTGCCAGCAGCCCCCGGACAGGGGGAAAAGTGGGCTACACCTTC

V: TRBV6-6
size: NA
D: NA
J: TRBJ1-5
CDR3: CASSLGNSNQPQHF
DNA: TGTGCCAGCAGTTTGGGCAATAGCAATCAGCCCCAGCATTTT

V: TRBV4-3
size: NA
D: TRBD1
J: TRBJ1-1
CDR3: CASSQVAGQGEAFF
DNA: TGCGCCAGCAGCCAAGTGGCGGGACAGGGTGAAGCTTTCTTT

V: TRBV25-1
size: NA
D: NA
J: TRBJ1-5
CDR3: CASSLGDQPQHF
DNA: TGTGCCAGCAGCTTGGGAGATCAGCCCCAGCATTTT